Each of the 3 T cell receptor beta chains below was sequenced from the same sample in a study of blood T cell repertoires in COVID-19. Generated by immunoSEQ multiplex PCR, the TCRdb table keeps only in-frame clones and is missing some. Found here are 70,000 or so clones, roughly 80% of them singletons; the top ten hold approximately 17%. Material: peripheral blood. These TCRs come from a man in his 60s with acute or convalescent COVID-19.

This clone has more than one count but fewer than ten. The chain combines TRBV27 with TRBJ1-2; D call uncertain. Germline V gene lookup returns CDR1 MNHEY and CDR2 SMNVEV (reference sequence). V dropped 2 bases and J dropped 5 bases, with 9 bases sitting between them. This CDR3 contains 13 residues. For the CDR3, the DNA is TGTGCCAGCAGTTTAAATACGGGATATGGCTACACCTTC. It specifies CASSLNTGYGYTF.

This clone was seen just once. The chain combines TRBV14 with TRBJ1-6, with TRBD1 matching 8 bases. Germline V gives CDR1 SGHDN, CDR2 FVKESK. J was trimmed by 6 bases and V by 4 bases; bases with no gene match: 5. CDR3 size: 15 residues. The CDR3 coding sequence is TGTGCCAGCAGCCGTCAGGGGGCAAGTAATTCACCCCTCCACTTT. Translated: CASSRQGASNSPLHF.

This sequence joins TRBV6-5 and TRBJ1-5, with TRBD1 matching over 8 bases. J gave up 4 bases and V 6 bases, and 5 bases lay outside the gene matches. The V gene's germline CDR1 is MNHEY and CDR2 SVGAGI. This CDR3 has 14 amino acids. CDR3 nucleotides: TGTGCCAGCAGCCGAAACAGGGGGAATCAGCCCCAGCATTTT. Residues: CASSRNRGNQPQHF.